The rows below give T cell receptor beta chains drawn from one sample of a study of shared clonotypes between healthy human individuals. Profiled with immunoSEQ multiplex PCR; TCRdb holds only in-frame clones, not every one. The top ten clones hold about 1.8% of a sample with 700,000 or so clones, 72% of them seen once. Sequenced sample: memory CD4+ T cells sorted from blood. These receptor sequences come from a woman in her twenties or thirties in good health. Both conserved end residues are part of each CDR3. Fields, in order: J gene, V gene, CDR3 protein.

>TRBJ1-2|TRBV28
CASRASGPVGLNYGYTF
>TRBJ2-3|TRBV7-8
CASSPSRGTRTDTQYF
>TRBJ2-5|TRBV2
CASSSQLAGFGKTQYF
>TRBJ2-7|TRBV4-2
CASSQGDRPSSYEQYF
>TRBJ2-2|TRBV28
CASSPPDAGELFF
>TRBJ2-7|TRBV11-2
CASSPGGGSRSYEQYF
>TRBJ2-5|TRBV11-2
CASSANVAGETQYF
>TRBJ2-2|TRBV7-9
CASSKGQGTGELFF
>TRBJ2-4|TRBV4-2
CASSHSALDPGAKNIQYF
>TRBJ2-7|TRBV25-1
CASSPTPGTGRNEQYF
>TRBJ2-1|TRBV28
CASSFPRRLAGVSQNEQFF
>TRBJ2-7|TRBV7-8
CASSQGGREGRYEQYF
>TRBJ1-1|TRBV28
CASSEMNTEAFF
>TRBJ2-1|TRBV25-1
CASSDSGQPSSYNEQFF
>TRBJ2-1|TRBV18
CASSLVGGARNEQFF
>TRBJ1-3|TRBV7-6
CASSLAPGTGGGNTIYF
>TRBJ2-2|TRBV12-2
CASRLSTCLAGIHWTGELFF
>TRBJ2-2|TRBV19
CASSIGPRDGNTGELFF
>TRBJ2-6|TRBV28
CASSFDSISFGANVLTF
>TRBJ2-7|TRBV5-1
CASSLGYPNSYEQYF
>TRBJ2-1|TRBV29-1
CSVVAGGYNEQFF
>TRBJ1-1|TRBV11-2
CASSLGHMNTEAFF
>TRBJ1-1|TRBV5-1
CASRGGPNTEAFF
>TRBJ2-7|TRBV5-1
CASSSSGRDYEQYF
>TRBJ1-5|TRBV19
CAHTPFGGKRQPQHF